This T cell receptor (beta chain) comes out of a study of shared clonotypes between healthy human individuals. Study-level results: Approximately 5% of naive CD4 clonotypes were shared across a few donors.

Some clones are missing from TCRdb's copy, which holds only in-frame ones; the method was immunoSEQ multiplex PCR. The table lists roughly 2,300,000 clones, 80% to 95% of them singletons, with approximately 0.39% in the top ten. CD45RA+ naive and CD45RA-negative memory subsets were separated from CD4+ cells. The V gene lost 6 bases and the J gene lost 2 bases, with 20 bases spanning the gap. This CDR3 comprises 17 residues. Germline CDR1 MDHEN, CDR2 SYDVKM. A word on this clone: The antigen is unknown.

Sequenced: naive CD4+ T cells from PBMCs. Subset in this sample: CD45RA+ positively selected. This receptor was taken from a man aged 18 to 29 in good health. Some clones in this sample may be carry-over from other donors' samples. The chain couples TRBV28 to TRBJ1-5; tentatively, D is TRBD1 (6 bases). CDR3: CASRNYRVTSGNQPQHF. The CDR3 DNA reads TGTGCCAGCAGGAACTACAGGGTTACCAGTGGCAATCAGCCCCAGCATTTT.